Sequencing of this T cell receptor (beta chain) was carried out in a study of T cell changes during pregnancy in multiple sclerosis. This table comes from immunoSEQ multiplex PCR, and its TCRdb copy is limited to in-frame clones, with some not included. This sample has around 55,000 clones; 93% occur once, and the top ten carry around 4%. This material consisted of CD8+ T cells from peripheral blood mononuclear cells, taken in the second trimester of pregnancy. This receptor was taken from a female donor with multiple sclerosis, enrolled in a pregnancy study.

This CDR3 reads CASSLGGNEQFF. Here the CDR3 DNA reads TGCGCCAGCAGCTTGGGAGGCAATGAGCAGTTCTTC. V and J are TRBV5-1 and TRBJ2-1; D ambiguous. This CDR3 region has 12 residues. Germline CDR1 SGHRS, CDR2 YFSETQ. V was trimmed by 0 bases and J by 6 bases, leaving 4 bases between them.